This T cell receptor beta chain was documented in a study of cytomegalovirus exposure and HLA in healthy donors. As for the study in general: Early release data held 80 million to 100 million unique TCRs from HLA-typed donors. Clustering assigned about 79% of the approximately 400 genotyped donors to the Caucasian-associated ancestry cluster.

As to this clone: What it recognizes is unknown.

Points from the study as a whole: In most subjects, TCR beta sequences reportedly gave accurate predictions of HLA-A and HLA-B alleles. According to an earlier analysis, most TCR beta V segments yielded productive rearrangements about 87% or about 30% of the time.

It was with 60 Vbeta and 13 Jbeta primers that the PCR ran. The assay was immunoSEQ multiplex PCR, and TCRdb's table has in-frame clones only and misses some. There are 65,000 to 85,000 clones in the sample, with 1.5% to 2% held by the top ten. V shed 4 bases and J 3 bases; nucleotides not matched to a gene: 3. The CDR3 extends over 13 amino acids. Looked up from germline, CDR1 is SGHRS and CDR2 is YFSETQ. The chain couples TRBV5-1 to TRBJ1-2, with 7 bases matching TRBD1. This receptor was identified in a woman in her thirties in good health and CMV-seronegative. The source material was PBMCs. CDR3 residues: CASSTGEDYGYTF. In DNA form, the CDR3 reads TGCGCCAGCAGCACAGGGGAGGACTATGGCTACACCTTC.